These 14 T cell receptor beta chains came from one sample sequenced in a study of blood T cell repertoires in COVID-19. The protocol was immunoSEQ multiplex PCR, while the TCRdb copy is restricted to in-frame clones and leaves out a portion. The table lists about 200,000 clones, approximately 82% of them singletons, with approximately 6.9% in the top ten. The sequencing sample was made of peripheral blood. These TCRs come from a human donor with acute or convalescent COVID-19. The donor label of this sample is uncertain.

This clone was seen only once. A junction boundary mismatches the germline segment, possibly from a read error. The chain carries TRBV27 and TRBJ1-6; tentatively, D is TRBD1 (6 bases). This CDR3 contains 14 residues. Per the germline V gene, CDR1 is MNHEY and CDR2 is SMNVEV (reference sequence). CDR3 sequence reads: CASSLQGWNSPLHF. The CDR3 DNA reads TGCGCCAGCAGTCTACAGGGATGGAATTCACCCCTCCACTTT.

The chain couples TRBV9 to TRBJ2-1, with TRBD2 identical over 8 bases. Germline CDR1 and CDR2: SGDLS and YYNGEE. The V gene end was trimmed by 4 bases and the J gene end by 5 bases; junction bases not matched to a gene: 11. This CDR3 is 16 amino acids long. The CDR3 nucleotides read TGTGCCAGCAGCCCAACGAAGCGGGAGTCCGACAATGAGCAGTTCTTC. As protein: CASSPTKRESDNEQFF. The whole variable domain, filled in from reference TRBV9 and TRBJ2-1, reads DSGVTQTPKHLITATGQRVTLRCSPRSGDLSVYWYQQSLDQGLQFLIQYYNGEERAKGNILERFSAQQFPDLHSELNLSSLELGDSALYFCASSPTKRESDNEQFFGPGTRLTVL.

The chain recombines TRBV24-1 with TRBJ2-3; 7 bases fit TRBD2. This CDR3 is 13 amino acids long. J gave up 7 bases and V 4 bases, and 4 bases lay outside the gene matches. Germline V lookup: CDR1 KGHDR, CDR2 SFDVKD. CDR3 bases: TGTGCCACCAGTGAGGGGGGACTAAATACGCAGTATTTT. Protein sequence: CATSEGGLNTQYF.

The CDR3 region has the DNA TGTGCCAGCAGTTACCCAGTCCGCCGGGACAGAAACACAGATACGCAGTATTTT. Encoded protein: CASSYPVRRDRNTDTQYF. V usage is TRBV6-2 or TRBV6-3 and J usage is TRBJ2-3; 7 bases align to TRBD1. V lost 2 bases, J lost 2 bases, and 13 bases stayed unmatched. The CDR3 totals 18 residues. The germline V gene encodes CDR1 MNHEY and CDR2 SVGEGT.

The chain joins TRBV5-1 to TRBJ1-2; TRBD1 aligns across 8 bases. This CDR3 is built from 13 residues. Germline V gene data show CDR1 as SGHRS and CDR2 as YFSETQ. Trimming at V came to 4 bases and at J to 8 bases, leaving 7 bases not matched to a gene. CDR3 region: CASSEGQAQGYTF. The DNA of the CDR3 is TGCGCCAGCAGCGAGGGACAGGCCCAGGGCTACACCTTC.

The rearrangement links TRBV21-1 to TRBJ2-7; the table's D call of TRBD1 was not tested on the DNA. TRBV21-1 is marked as a pseudogene. The CDR3 loop spans 15 amino acids. CDR3 sequence: CASGPRTGVSYEQYF. CDR3 nucleotides: TGTGCCAGCGGGCCTCGGACAGGCGTCTCCTACGAGCAGTACTTC.

The chain combines TRBV6-2 or TRBV6-3 with TRBJ1-1; tentatively, D is TRBD1 (6 bases). This CDR3 is 16 amino acids long. Per germline, CDR1 MNHEY and CDR2 SVGEGT. Trimming removed 4 bases at V and 0 bases at J, with 15 bases between. The CDR3 DNA reads TGTGCCAGCAGTTGGGGGGGACAAAGGATGAACACTGAAGCTTTCTTT. It is translated as CASSWGGQRMNTEAFF.

The rearrangement joins TRBV29-1 to TRBJ2-1, with TRBD2 identical over 8 bases. The length of the CDR3 is 12 residues. Germline V CDR1 and CDR2: SQVTM, ANQGSEA. With V trimmed by 6 bases and J by 8 bases, 6 bases remained unmatched. CDR3 protein: CSVGLAGDEQFF. CDR3 DNA: TGCAGCGTCGGACTAGCTGGGGATGAGCAGTTCTTC.

V and J are TRBV19 and TRBJ2-7, with 8 bases that match TRBD2. After removal of 9 bases from V and 0 bases from J, the junction contained 10 bases not matched to a gene. Germline lookup yields CDR1 LNHDA and CDR2 SQIVND (reference sequence). This CDR3 spans 15 amino acids. The CDR3 DNA sequence: TGTGCCAGCTCGGATACTAGCGGCGTCTCCTACGAGCAGTACTTC. It codes for CASSDTSGVSYEQYF.

The chain couples TRBV19 to TRBJ2-5; TRBD2 matches 13 bases. This CDR3 comprises 15 residues. The V segment lost 5 bases and the J segment 5 bases; nucleotides outside the gene matches: 5. Germline loops: CDR1 LNHDA, CDR2 SQIVND (reference sequence). The CDR3 region is CASSPSTSGRETQYF. The CDR3 DNA follows: TGTGCCAGTAGTCCGTCGACTAGCGGGAGGGAGACCCAGTACTTC.

About this clone itself: An end of the junction does not agree with germline; a read error may underlie this. The CDR3 nucleotides are TGTGCCAGCAGCCAGAGCGAGATCTTC. Amino acid sequence: CASSQSEIF. This sequence joins TRBV14 and TRBJ2-1, with D unclear. Germline CDR1 reads SGHDN; CDR2 reads FVKESK. The CDR3 totals 9 residues.

The chain has TRBV6-1 and TRBJ1-1, with D unresolved. The germline V gene encodes CDR1 MNHNS and CDR2 SASEGT. This CDR3 has 14 residues. With 7 bases removed from V and 1 base from J, the gap between germline ends came to 13 bases. The CDR3 sequence is CASNEGRSNTEAFF. DNA for the CDR3: TGTGCCAGCAATGAGGGCAGGTCGAACACTGAAGCTTTCTTT.

There are a few counts of this clone. The rearrangement uses TRBV5-5 and TRBJ1-4; D gene unclear. Trimming took 3 bases from V and 0 from J, leaving 12 bases between them. This CDR3 comprises 16 residues. The germline V gene encodes CDR1 SGHKS and CDR2 YYEKEE (reference sequence). The CDR3 DNA sequence: TGTGCCAGCAGCTCCATGACTACTGCAACTAATGAAAAACTGTTTTTT. It codes for CASSSMTTATNEKLFF.

The V and J genes are TRBV15 and TRBJ2-6, with TRBD1 identical over 8 bases. The CDR3 is made up of 20 amino acids. Germline assignment: CDR1 LNHNV and CDR2 YYDKDF (reference sequence). The junction had 10 bases not matched to a gene; V was cut back by 0 bases and J by 0 bases. The CDR3 region has the DNA TGTGCCACCAGCAGAGATAGAGGGGACAGGCTTAACTCTGGGGCCAACGTCCTGACTTTC. Translation: CATSRDRGDRLNSGANVLTF.